The 17 T cell receptor beta chains presented below share a single source sample, sequenced in a study of CD8 T cells in Susac syndrome. RNA amounts of roughly 0.45 to 1 ug underwent reverse transcription with random hexamers. From the immunoSEQ multiplex PCR reads, TCRdb called clonotypes with MiXCR, one entry per CDR3 protein. The sample carries about 69,000 distinct CDR3 sequences, 91% recorded once. Material: CD8+ T cells from PBMCs. These receptors were taken from a human donor with multiple sclerosis.

The chain combines TRBV19 with TRBJ2-2; D unresolved. The germline CDR1 and CDR2 sequences are LNHDA and SQIVND (reference sequence). The germline V and J ends were trimmed by 1 base and 3 bases, with 6 bases remaining between them. This CDR3 is built from 14 residues. CDR3 loop: CASSIGVYTGELFF. In nucleotides, the CDR3 is TGTGCCAGTAGTATAGGGGTATACACCGGGGAGCTGTTTTTT.

V usage is TRBV20-1 and J usage is TRBJ1-1, with 7 bases identical to TRBD1. Germline V gene data show CDR1 as DFQATT and CDR2 as SNEGSKA (reference sequence). J gave up 0 bases and V 6 bases, and 7 bases lay outside the gene matches. The CDR3 extends over 14 amino acids. The CDR3 loop is CSAIDRAMNTEAFF. The CDR3 DNA sequence: TGCAGTGCGATCGACAGGGCTATGAACACTGAAGCTTTCTTT.

This chain connects TRBV2 to TRBJ2-7; 9 bases agree with TRBD1. Trimming at V came to 6 bases and at J to 2 bases, leaving 8 bases not matched to a gene. Per the germline V gene, CDR1 is SNHLY and CDR2 is FYNNEI. This CDR3 is built from 15 residues. In DNA, the CDR3 is TGTGCCAGCAGGACAGGGGGGGGCCTCACCTACGAGCAGTACTTC. Amino acids: CASRTGGGLTYEQYF. Variable domain in full (rest from reference TRBV2 and TRBJ2-7): EPEVTQTPSHQVTQMGQEVILRCVPISNHLYFYWYRQILGQKVEFLVSFYNNEISEKSEIFDDQFSVERPDGSNFTLKIRSTKLEDSAMYFCASRTGGGLTYEQYFGPGTRLTVT.

The chain carries TRBV28 and TRBJ2-5, with 11 bases that match TRBD1. The length of the CDR3 is 17 residues. J gave up 0 bases and V 6 bases, and 9 bases lay outside the gene matches. Per the germline V gene, CDR1 is MDHEN and CDR2 is SYDVKM. This CDR3 reads CASSQDRDRGYQETQYF. CDR3 bases: TGTGCCAGCAGCCAAGACCGGGACAGGGGGTACCAAGAGACCCAGTACTTC. The whole variable domain, remainder taken from reference TRBV28 and TRBJ2-5, is DVKVTQSSRYLVKRTGEKVFLECVQDMDHENMFWYRQDPGLGLRLIYFSYDVKMKEKGDIPEGYSVSREKKERFSLILESASTNQTSMYLCASSQDRDRGYQETQYFGPGTRLLVL.

The chain employs TRBV12-3 or TRBV12-4 and TRBJ2-5; 12 nucleotides agree with TRBD2. This CDR3 is built from 15 residues. Trimming cost V 7 bases and J 5 bases; bases outside gene matches: 8. The chain's CDR3 is CASTGTSGPAETQYF. The CDR3 DNA sequence: TGTGCCAGCACCGGGACTAGCGGGCCCGCGGAGACCCAGTACTTC.

This clonotype came up once. The rearrangement uses TRBV20-1 and TRBJ1-1; a weak D match, TRBD1 (5 bases). V lost 0 bases to trimming and J lost 4 bases, with 9 bases between them. This CDR3 has 13 residues. CDR1 is DFQATT and CDR2 is SNEGSKA in the germline V gene (reference sequence). The CDR3 DNA sequence: TGCAGTGCTAGAGACAGGGACCTCACTGAAGCTTTCTTT. The encoded protein is CSARDRDLTEAFF.

The gene calls are TRBV4-1 and TRBJ2-1; D perhaps matches TRBD2 (6 bases). Trimming removed 0 bases at V and 4 bases at J, with 16 bases between. The CDR3 spans 17 residues. Germline-derived CDR1 and CDR2 are MGHRA and YSYEKL. The CDR3 region is CASSQDLNSGSYNEQFF. In DNA form, the CDR3 reads TGCGCCAGCAGCCAAGATCTTAATAGCGGATCTTACAATGAGCAGTTCTTC.

In regard to this clonotype: Mismatch with germline at one junction end may stem from a read error. V and J are TRBV28 and TRBJ1-1, with a possible D match to TRBD1 (5 bases). Per germline, CDR1 MDHEN and CDR2 SYDVKM. The CDR3 sequence is 14 residues long. CDR3 sequence: CASRRQSPYTEAFF. CDR3 bases: TGTGCCAGCAGGAGACAGAGTCCCTACACTGAAGCTTTTTTT. The full variable domain, its missing parts supplied by reference TRBV28 and TRBJ1-1, is DVKVTQSSRYLVKRTGEKVFLECVQDMDHENMFWYRQDPGLGLRLIYFSYDVKMKEKGDIPEGYSVSREKKERFSLILESASTNQTSMYLCASRRQSPYTEAFFGQGTRLTVV.

This clonotype was seen just once. CDR3 nucleotide sequence: TGCGCCAGCAGCCGGTGCATCGGGACCCAGTACTTC. Protein sequence: CASSRCIGTQYF. V and J are TRBV4-3 and TRBJ2-5; the D is unclear. Germline V gene data show CDR1 as LGHNA and CDR2 as YSLEER. Trimming removed 4 bases from V and 7 bases from J, with 10 bases in between. This CDR3 has 12 amino acids.

The chain carries TRBV6-5 and TRBJ1-1; D call uncertain. Germline CDR1 MNHEY, CDR2 SVGAGI. V lost 0 bases and J lost 0, with 5 bases in between. The CDR3 runs to 14 residues. The CDR3 is CASSYSLLNTEAFF. The CDR3 DNA sequence: TGTGCCAGCAGTTACTCTCTTTTGAACACTGAAGCTTTCTTT.

The chain couples TRBV20-1 to TRBJ2-7; no reliable D call. This CDR3 spans 16 amino acids. Looked up from germline, CDR1 is DFQATT and CDR2 is SNEGSKA (reference sequence). The V gene lost 3 bases and the J gene lost 1 base, with 19 bases spanning the gap. CDR3: CSASPENSEMSYEQYF. The CDR3 coding sequence is TGCAGTGCTAGCCCCGAGAATTCCGAGATGTCCTACGAGCAGTACTTC.

This chain connects TRBV29-1 to TRBJ2-6; 8 nucleotides agree with TRBD1. CDR1 is SQVTM and CDR2 is ANQGSEA in the germline V gene. V lost 5 bases to trimming and J lost 3 bases; unmatched junction nucleotides: 3. The CDR3 runs to 14 residues. CDR3 in amino acids: CSVLTGVGANVLTF. The CDR3 DNA is TGCAGCGTTTTGACAGGGGTTGGGGCCAACGTCCTGACTTTC.

This clonotype has only a few counts. This rearrangement joins TRBV6-2 or TRBV6-3 to TRBJ2-5, with D perhaps TRBD2 (6 bases). V was shortened by 2 bases and J by 3 bases, with 13 bases between the two germline ends. The length of the CDR3 is 15 residues. Germline CDR1 MNHEY, CDR2 SVGEGT. This CDR3 is CASSYPYLAEETQYF. The CDR3 DNA sequence: TGTGCCAGCAGTTACCCCTACTTAGCGGAAGAGACCCAGTACTTC.

This clonotype has a handful of counts. The genes are TRBV5-1 and TRBJ2-7, with TRBD1 identical over 7 bases. V lost 5 bases, J lost 2 bases, and 7 bases stayed unmatched. The germline gives CDR1 SGHRS, CDR2 YFSETQ. This CDR3 has 14 amino acids. This CDR3 is CASRSGTDTYEQYF. CDR3 nucleotides: TGCGCCAGCAGATCCGGGACAGACACCTACGAGCAGTACTTC.

This chain links TRBV6-5 with TRBJ1-2; tentative D call: TRBD1 (6 bases). The V and J ends lost 2 bases and 1 base respectively, with 17 bases between them. The CDR3 totals 17 residues. Germline values: CDR1 MNHEY, CDR2 SVGAGI. In DNA, the CDR3 is TGTGCCAGCAGTTACGGTGGGGGGCCCTCAATTAACTATGGCTACACCTTC. Protein sequence: CASSYGGGPSINYGYTF.

CDR3 region: CASSAYGQITETQYF. CDR3 DNA sequence: TGTGCCAGCAGCGCATACGGACAGATAACGGAGACCCAGTACTTC. This chain uses TRBV28 with TRBJ2-5; D is possibly TRBD1 (6 bases). Germline CDR1 reads MDHEN; CDR2 reads SYDVKM. The CDR3 extends over 15 amino acids. V dropped 6 bases and J dropped 5 bases, with 19 bases sitting between them.

This clonotype was recorded once. This rearrangement joins TRBV28 to TRBJ2-7, with 7 bases identical to TRBD1. After removal of 5 bases from V and 2 bases from J, the junction contained 6 bases not matched to a gene. The CDR3 totals 14 residues. Germline CDR1 and CDR2: MDHEN and SYDVKM. In DNA, the CDR3 is TGTGCCAGCAGTATTCCGGGACAGCCCTACGAGCAGTACTTC. It translates to CASSIPGQPYEQYF.